Listed below are T cell receptor beta chains from one sample, sequenced in a study of cytomegalovirus exposure and HLA in healthy donors. Using immunoSEQ multiplex PCR, the repertoire was profiled, and TCRdb retains in-frame clones only, with some absent. The top ten clones hold 2.9% of a sample with some 180,000 clones, around 75% of them seen once. Sequencing input: PBMCs. The receptors were sampled from a male donor in good health and CMV-seronegative. Each CDR3 is given with its conserved first and last residue. D genes are given only for firm matches. Clone size appears in some rows only: once, few, many, or a class for an expanded clone.

>TRBJ1-1|TRBV5-1|.|15|.
CASTRQEAENTEAFF
TGCGCCAGCACTCGACAGGAGGCTGAGAACACTGAAGCTTTCTTT
>TRBJ1-2|TRBV25-1|once|14|TRBD1
CASSETGGGYGYTF
TGTGCCAGCAGTGAGACAGGGGGAGGCTATGGCTACACCTTC
>TRBJ2-3|TRBV11-3|few|15|TRBD2
CASSLGGRGTDTQYF
TGTGCCAGCAGCTTAGGCGGGAGGGGCACAGATACGCAGTATTTT
>TRBJ2-7|TRBV6-1|once|14|TRBD2
CATTLWGGDYEQYF
TGTGCCACTACCCTTTGGGGGGGGGACTACGAGCAGTACTTC
>TRBJ1-5|TRBV30|few|13|.
CAWSGQRNQPQHF
TGTGCCTGGAGTGGACAGCGCAATCAGCCCCAGCATTTT
>TRBJ2-1|TRBV28|.|13|.
CASSPGWRDEQFF
TGTGCCAGCAGCCCGGGGTGGCGAGATGAGCAGTTCTTC
>TRBJ2-1|TRBV4-2|.|17|TRBD2
CASSQEAGGAPYNEQFF
TGTGCCAGCAGCCAAGAGGCGGGGGGGGCCCCCTACAATGAGCAGTTCTTC
>TRBJ2-7|TRBV30|.|13|.
CAWMDGNHYEQYF
TGTGCCTGGATGGACGGGAACCACTACGAGCAGTACTTC
>TRBJ1-5|TRBV27|few|14|.
CASKKGRALEPQHF
TGTGCCAGCAAGAAGGGCAGGGCTTTGGAACCCCAGCATTTT
>TRBJ1-5|TRBV4-2|.|16|.
CASSQDSAGQGQPQHF
TGTGCCAGCAGCCAAGACTCGGCAGGGCAGGGGCAGCCCCAGCATTTT
>TRBJ1-1|TRBV6-4|once|14|.
CASRNSLMNTEAFF
TGTGCCAGCAGGAACAGCCTCATGAACACTGAAGCTTTCTTT
>TRBJ1-1|TRBV30|.|12|TRBD1
CAFLDRETEAFF
TGTGCCTTCTTGGACAGGGAGACTGAAGCTTTCTTT
>TRBJ1-1|TRBV28|.|12|.
CASSLWGSEAFF
TGTGCCAGCAGTTTATGGGGCAGTGAAGCTTTCTTT
>TRBJ1-2|TRBV6-5|.|14|TRBD1
CATRGQGTGYGYTF
TGTGCCACCCGTGGACAGGGGACGGGCTATGGCTACACCTTC
>TRBJ2-1|TRBV6-6|.|14|TRBD2
CASSERGGDNEQFF
TGTGCCAGCAGTGAGCGGGGGGGTGACAATGAGCAGTTCTTC
>TRBJ2-5|TRBV20-1|few|10|.
CSASEETQYF
TGCAGTGCTAGTGAGGAGACCCAGTACTTC
>TRBJ2-3|TRBV4-3|.|15|TRBD2
CASSLLAGVPDTQYF
TGCGCCAGCAGCCTACTAGCGGGAGTCCCAGATACGCAGTATTTT
>TRBJ2-7|TRBV28|few|14|TRBD1
CAGQRQGAGYEQYF
TGTGCCGGTCAGCGGCAGGGGGCTGGATACGAGCAGTACTTC
>TRBJ1-1|TRBV2|.|13|.
CASSESGRTEAFF
TGTGCCAGCAGTGAATCAGGGAGGACTGAAGCTTTCTTT
>TRBJ1-2|TRBV6-5|.|15|.
CASSYSRQFNYGYTF
TGTGCCAGCAGTTACTCGAGGCAGTTTAACTATGGCTACACCTTC
>TRBJ2-2|TRBV28|.|13|.
CASSFPGTGELFF
TGTGCCAGCAGTTTCCCGGGCACCGGGGAGCTGTTTTTT
>TRBJ2-1|TRBV2|.|15|.
CASSLQGSLYNEQFF
TGTGCCAGCAGTCTACAGGGATCCCTTTACAATGAGCAGTTCTTC
>TRBJ2-3|TRBV19|.|14|TRBD1
CASDRGRNTDTQYF
TGTGCCAGCGACAGGGGGCGGAACACAGATACGCAGTATTTT
>TRBJ1-5|TRBV7-2|.|13|.
CASSLEPKQPQHF
TGTGCCAGCAGCTTAGAGCCGAAACAGCCCCAGCATTTT
>TRBJ2-2|TRBV30|.|14|.
CAGSWLSGTGELFF
TGTGCCGGGTCTTGGTTATCGGGCACCGGGGAGCTGTTTTTT
>TRBJ2-3|TRBV6-5|.|14|.
CASRPNGGTDTQYF
TGTGCCAGCAGGCCCAACGGAGGCACAGATACGCAGTATTTT
>TRBJ1-5|TRBV27|.|13|.
CASSLQFNQPQHF
TGTGCCAGCAGTTTACAGTTCAATCAGCCCCAGCATTTT
>TRBJ1-1|TRBV5-5|few|13|.
CASSRQGTTEAFF
TGTGCCAGCAGCCGCCAGGGGACCACTGAAGCTTTCTTT
>TRBJ2-7|TRBV28|.|15|TRBD2
CASIGTSGTTYEQYF
TGTGCCAGCATCGGGACTAGCGGAACCACCTACGAGCAGTACTTC
>TRBJ2-3|TRBV27|few|16|TRBD1
CASGEQGARWTDTQYF
TGTGCCAGCGGGGAACAGGGGGCGAGATGGACAGATACGCAGTATTTT
>TRBJ1-2|TRBV27|.|13|.
CASSTSGRYGYTF
TGTGCCAGCAGCACCTCGGGGAGGTATGGCTACACCTTC
>TRBJ2-1|TRBV6-5|.|13|.
CASRLGGANEQFF
TGTGCCAGCAGGCTGGGGGGGGCCAATGAGCAGTTCTTC
>TRBJ1-2|TRBV28|once|13|.
CASSLGRNYGYTF
TGTGCCAGCAGTTTAGGCAGAAACTATGGCTACACCTTC
>TRBJ1-2|TRBV7-9|.|16|.
CASSTDRKLMSYGYTF
TGTGCCAGCAGCACCGACAGGAAATTGATGTCCTATGGCTACACCTTC
>TRBJ2-1|TRBV5-4|.|11|.
CASRSSNEQFF
TGTGCCAGCCGGAGCTCCAATGAGCAGTTCTTC
>TRBJ1-3|TRBV28|.|16|TRBD1
CASSGQELSSGNTIYF
TGTGCCAGCAGTGGACAGGAATTAAGCTCTGGAAACACCATATATTTT
>TRBJ2-1|TRBV6-1|.|14|.
CASSALALVNEQFF
TGTGCCAGCAGTGCCCTAGCGTTAGTCAATGAGCAGTTCTTC
>TRBJ1-5|TRBV28|.|13|.
CASSFEFYQPQHF
TGTGCCAGCAGTTTCGAGTTTTACCAGCCCCAGCATTTT
>TRBJ1-2|TRBV19|.|15|TRBD1
CASSTRTGGVYGYTF
TGTGCCAGTAGTACTCGGACAGGGGGGGTTTATGGCTACACCTTC
>TRBJ2-5|TRBV6-5|few|14|.
CASSYYPGVETQYF
TGTGCCAGCAGTTACTATCCGGGGGTTGAGACCCAGTACTTC
>TRBJ2-7|TRBV7-9|.|12|.
CASSLGGAVQYF
TGTGCCAGCAGCTTAGGGGGAGCAGTGCAGTACTTC
>TRBJ1-5|TRBV7-8|.|14|.
CASAPLGGGQPQHF
TGTGCCAGCGCCCCATTGGGGGGGGGTCAGCCCCAGCATTTT
>TRBJ2-1|TRBV6-1|few|15|TRBD2
CASSEGLGDYNEQFF
TGTGCCAGCAGTGAGGGACTAGGGGACTACAATGAGCAGTTCTTC
>TRBJ2-7|TRBV11-2|few|16|.
CASSPLARRDSYEQYF
TGTGCCAGCAGCCCTTTAGCGAGGAGGGACTCCTACGAGCAGTACTTC
>TRBJ2-1|TRBV6-5|few|15|TRBD1
CASSPTGSSYNEQFF
TGTGCCAGCAGCCCGACAGGGAGCTCCTACAATGAGCAGTTCTTC
>TRBJ1-5|TRBV25-1|.|13|.
CASSEPGNQPQHF
TGTGCCAGCAGTGAACCGGGCAATCAGCCCCAGCATTTT
>TRBJ2-3|TRBV9|once|15|.
CASSVGASDTDTQYF
TGTGCCAGCAGCGTAGGAGCTAGCGACACAGATACGCAGTATTTT
>TRBJ2-1|TRBV28|.|16|.
CASSFVRTAGYNEQFF
TGTGCCAGCAGTTTCGTCCGGACAGCCGGCTACAATGAGCAGTTCTTC